This T cell receptor beta chain emerged from a study of metastatic and nonmetastatic thyroid tumors. At least ten counts were recorded for this clone. Other DNA sequences of this sample code for an identical CDR3. Trimming stripped 0 bases from V and 4 bases from J, with 24 bases between. This CDR3 is built from 18 residues. Germline CDR1 SQVTM, CDR2 ANQGSEA. With MiXCR, TCRdb reprocessed the PCR reads. The repertoire consists of 35,000 to 50,000 clones, with roughly 18% occurring once and the leading ten covering roughly 18%. Patients had received no treatment of any kind before thyroid surgery. The clonotype comes from a female donor with papillary thyroid cancer or a benign thyroid nodule (not recorded which). Some clones in this sample may be carry-over from other donors' samples. This sequence joins TRBV29-1 and TRBJ1-2; the D gene is possibly TRBD1 (6 bases). Material for sequencing was blood. The CDR3 nucleotides read TGCAGCGTTGAAGATCGGACTCCTACAGGGCCCCGAGGCTATGGCTACACCTTC. Translation: CSVEDRTPTGPRGYGYTF.